This entry lists 30 T cell receptor beta chains sequenced from one sample in a study of tumor-infiltrating lymphocytes in primary liver carcinoma. Unsorted bulk tissue (roughly 19-30 mg) underwent RNA and DNA co-extraction. TCR beta cDNA was reverse-transcribed from around 0.55 ug of total RNA. The reaction used a constant-region primer and ProtoScript II reverse transcriptase. Slightly modified ARM-PCR served as the procedure for the TCR beta libraries. These libraries came from three rounds of nested multiplex PCR. For roughly 10 cycles apiece, the opening two PCR rounds ran with TRBV1-TRBV30 forward primers and a C-beta reverse primer. TCRdb re-called the multiplex PCR reads through MiXCR, storing one row per CDR3 protein. The sample shows more than 50,000 distinct CDR3 sequences, about 68% of them seen only once. The sequenced sample consisted of liver tumor tissue from sampling region 2. Noted subset: tumor region T2, inferior pole. The source is a middle-aged man with primary liver carcinoma and hepatitis B virus infection.

With regard to this clonotype: The conserved phenylalanine or tryptophan is not found at the CDR3 terminus, so this likely reflects a read error. The chain carries TRBV29-1 and TRBJ2-7, with D tentatively TRBD2 (6 bases). CDR1 is SQVTM and CDR2 is ANQGSEA in the germline V gene. This CDR3 is 13 amino acids long. The V gene lost 6 bases and the J gene lost 4 bases, with 16 bases spanning the gap. Here the CDR3 DNA reads TGCAGCGTGGAGGGGCCCCCGTCTTACGAGCAGTACCTC. Protein product: CSVEGPPSYEQYL.

On this clonotype itself: At one boundary the junction diverges from the germline segment, which might be a read error. The gene calls are TRBV6-5 and TRBJ1-1, with D unresolved. This CDR3 contains 13 residues. Germline CDR1 is MNHEY and CDR2 is SVGAGI. Written as DNA, the CDR3 is TGTGCAAGCAGTTACGGGCAAGACACTGAAGCTTCCTTT. Its protein product is CASSYGQDTEASF.

This chain links TRBV30 with TRBJ2-7; D not resolved. The germline V and J ends were trimmed by 4 bases and 3 bases, with 13 bases remaining between them. The CDR3 spans 13 residues. The germline CDR1 and CDR2 sequences are GTSNPN and SVGIG (reference sequence). The CDR3 spells CAWILTPHYEQYF. The CDR3 DNA reads as TGTGCCTGGATCTTGACACCCCACTACGAGCAGTACTTC.

Points on this clonotype: The CDR3 end shows no conserved phenylalanine or tryptophan, and so a read error is likely. This sequence joins TRBV6-2 or TRBV6-3 and TRBJ2-1, with 7 nucleotides matching TRBD2. Germline trimming cut 5 bases from V and 0 bases from J; bases unmatched to any gene: 7. Germline CDR1 MNHEY, CDR2 SVGEGT. The CDR3 totals 16 residues. In DNA, the CDR3 is TGTGCCAGCAGTCATTGGGGGAGGGGCTCCTACAATGAGCAGTTCTCC. Translation: CASSHWGRGSYNEQFS.

To note about this clonotype: One end of the junction is discordant with germline, which a read error may explain. V gene TRBV11-2 combines with J gene TRBJ2-1, with D perhaps assigned TRBD1 or TRBD2 (5 bases each). The CDR3 contains 12 residues. Germline CDR1 reads SGHAT; CDR2 reads FQNNGV. CDR3 in amino acids: CASSDEGNGQFF. The CDR3, as DNA: TGTGCCAGCAGTGATGAGGGGAATGGGCAGTTCTTC.

On this clonotype itself: Mismatch with germline at one junction end may stem from a read error. This sequence joins TRBV11-2 and TRBJ1-4, with D possibly being TRBD1 (6 bases). Germline lookup yields CDR1 SGHAT and CDR2 FQNNGV. CDR3 length: 11 residues. The CDR3 DNA reads as TGTACCAGCAGCTTACAGGGCCCACTGATTTTT. This gives the protein CTSSLQGPLIF.

To note about this clonotype: The junction does not match germline at one end; this may be a read error. CDR3 sequence (DNA): TGTGCCAGCTGGGATGCTAGCCTCAACATCGGGGAGCTGTTTTTT. As protein: CASWDASLNIGELFF. The chain employs TRBV7-9 and TRBJ2-2; D might be TRBD2 (5 bases). The CDR3 is made up of 15 amino acids. Germline lookup yields CDR1 SEHNR and CDR2 FQNEAQ (reference sequence). The full variable domain, with the rest looked up from reference TRBV7-9 and TRBJ2-2, is DTGVSQNPRHKITKRGQNVTFRCDPISEHNRLYWYRQTLGQGPEFLTYFQNEAQLEKSRLLSDRFSAERPKGSFSTLEIQRTEQGDSAMYLCASWDASLNIGELFFGEGSRLTVL.

Of note for this clonotype: It may be a read error: a sequence one base away is much more abundant. V usage is TRBV11-3 and J usage is TRBJ2-3; D possibly uses TRBD1 or TRBD2 (5 bases each). Germline CDR1 is SGHNT and CDR2 is YENEEA. CDR3 size: 15 residues. Trimming shortened V by 7 bases and J by 2 bases, and 16 bases separated the two germline ends. The CDR3 region has the DNA TGTGCCAGCATCCCCGGTGGGGGTCCCACAGATACGCAGTATTTT. It translates to CASIPGGGPTDTQYF.

The chain employs TRBV7-9 and TRBJ2-1; D might be TRBD1 (5 bases). This CDR3 spans 18 amino acids. CDR1 SEHNR and CDR2 FQNEAQ come from the germline V gene (reference sequence). V lost 5 bases and J 8 bases, leaving 28 bases between the germline ends. CDR3 coding DNA: TGTGCCAGCAGCATAAGTTCTGGCAGGGATGTCCTTACAGATGAGCAGTTCTTC. This encodes CASSISSGRDVLTDEQFF.

The chain joins TRBV24-1 to TRBJ2-1, with 13 bases matching TRBD2. Trimming at V came to 4 bases and at J to 2 bases, leaving 4 bases not matched to a gene. CDR3 length: 17 amino acids. CDR1 is KGHDR, CDR2 SFDVKD, per germline. The CDR3 here is CATSEPGLAGAYNEQFF. DNA of the CDR3: TGTGCCACCAGTGAACCTGGACTAGCGGGAGCCTACAATGAGCAGTTCTTC.

Concerning this clonotype: Its ends do not fully match the called genes, so a read error is possible. J is TRBJ2-1 and V is TRBV7-9; 11 bases are a match to TRBD2. The germline V gene encodes CDR1 SEHNR and CDR2 FQNEAQ (reference sequence). The length of the CDR3 is 18 residues. CDR3 nucleotide sequence: TGTGCCAGCAGTTTACGACTAGCGGGGCCCAACTCTTACAATGAGCAGTTATTC. It codes for CASSLRLAGPNSYNEQLF.

This sequence joins TRBV6-6 and TRBJ2-1, with D uncertain. The CDR3 runs 12 residues. Trimming left V 0 bases short and J 12 bases short, with 9 bases between. Per germline, CDR1 MNHNY and CDR2 SVGAGI (reference sequence). CDR3 protein: CASSYSVDGQFF. CDR3 nucleotide sequence: TGTGCCAGCAGTTACTCGGTCGATGGGCAGTTCTTC.

With regard to this clonotype: No conserved phenylalanine or tryptophan ends this CDR3, so it is likely a read error. V usage is TRBV11-2 and J usage is TRBJ1-2, with D possibly TRBD1 on 6 matching bases. V shed 10 bases and J shed 4 bases, with 19 bases lying between them. The germline gives CDR1 SGHAT, CDR2 FQNNGV. This CDR3 is 14 amino acids long. Written as DNA, the CDR3 is TGTGCCAACAGAGAGAGGGACACCATCTATGGCTACACCCTC. This translates into CANRERDTIYGYTL.

This sequence joins TRBV6-1 and TRBJ2-5; TRBD1 matches at 9 bases. This CDR3 is 13 amino acids long. Per the germline V gene, CDR1 is MNHNS and CDR2 is SASEGT. The CDR3 loop reads CDSSRQGVETQYF. CDR3 nucleotide sequence: TGTGATAGCAGCAGACAGGGGGTTGAGACCCAGTACTTC.

A note on this clonotype: Since a much larger clone is just one base distant, this may be a read error. This rearrangement joins TRBV2 to TRBJ2-1; weak D call: TRBD2 (5 bases). Trimming pared 4 bases from V and 2 bases from J, leaving 9 bases between. Germline assignment: CDR1 SNHLY and CDR2 FYNNEI. The CDR3 length is 14 residues. The DNA of the CDR3 is TGTGCCAGCAGTGGACGGGAAACCTACAATGAGCAGTTCTTC. Protein product: CASSGRETYNEQFF.

Note on this clonotype: This could be a read error, since a much larger clone is one nucleotide away. The rearrangement uses TRBV4-1 and TRBJ2-7, with 8 bases lining up with TRBD2. CDR3 length: 15 amino acids. CDR1 and CDR2 from the germline V gene are MGHRA and YSYEKL. The CDR3 protein is CASSQVREAGYEQHF. In DNA form, the CDR3 reads TGCGCCAGCAGCCAAGTGCGGGAGGCCGGCTACGAGCAGCACTTC.

Details on this clonotype: At one of its ends the junction is not consistent with the germline gene, which may arise from a read error. The chain is built from TRBV6-5 and TRBJ1-3, with TRBD1 as a possible D gene (5 bases). The CDR3 length is 16 residues. Germline V gene lookup returns CDR1 MNHEY and CDR2 SVGAGI. CDR3 bases: TGTGTCAGCAGTTACGGTCAGGGTTCCGCTGGAAACACCATATATTTT. Translated: CVSSYGQGSAGNTIYF.

With respect to this clonotype: This is likely a read error, given that the CDR3 carries no conserved phenylalanine or tryptophan at its end. The V and J genes are TRBV29-1 and TRBJ2-1; D is unresolved. The CDR3 is made up of 15 amino acids. With 4 bases removed from V and 4 bases from J, the gap between germline ends came to 17 bases. Per germline, CDR1 SQVTM and CDR2 ANQGSEA. This chain's CDR3 is CSVGDSRPPYNEQFI. For the CDR3, the DNA is TGCAGCGTTGGCGACTCCCGGCCCCCTTACAATGAGCAGTTCATC.

This clonotype showed up many times. The rearrangement joins TRBV25-1 to TRBJ2-2, with TRBD2 identical over 14 bases. The CDR3 is made up of 18 amino acids. Germline CDR1 MGHDK, CDR2 SYGVNS. J was trimmed by 6 bases and V by 4 bases; bases with no gene match: 10. DNA for the CDR3: TGTGCCAGCAGTGGTCCGAGGACGGGACTAGCGGGAGCCGGGGAGCTGTTTTTT. Encoded protein: CASSGPRTGLAGAGELFF.

Only a few counts were recorded for this clonotype. Sequence at one end of the junction differs from germline and may be a read error. The chain couples TRBV11-2 to TRBJ2-3; D is unclear. CDR3 length equals 13 residues. Germline V gene lookup returns CDR1 SGHAT and CDR2 FQNNGV. The CDR3 reads CASSLGRMDTQCF. CDR3 sequence (DNA): TGTGCCAGCAGCTTAGGCAGAATGGATACGCAGTGTTTT.

This clonotype is labeled medium-sized. V is TRBV29-1 and J is TRBJ1-4; maybe TRBD1 (6 bases). Germline lookup yields CDR1 SQVTM and CDR2 ANQGSEA. The V end lost 6 bases, the J end lost 4 bases, and 12 bases lay between the germline ends. The length of the CDR3 is 13 residues. CDR3: CSVEKDSNEKLFF. The CDR3 bases are TGCAGCGTCGAGAAGGACAGTAATGAAAAACTGTTTTTT. Together with reference TRBV29-1 and TRBJ1-4, the CDR3 gives the full variable domain: SAVISQKPSRDICQRGTSLTIQCQVDSQVTMMFWYRQQPGQSLTLIATANQGSEATYESGFVIDKFPISRPNLTFSTLTVSNMSPEDSSIYLCSVEKDSNEKLFFGSGTQLSVL.

About this clonotype: The limits of the CDR3 on the DNA are not certain, so only TCRdb's listed CDR3 is given. V is TRBV4-1 and J is TRBJ2-3; TRBD2 is taken as the D call from the table, unchecked against the DNA. Germline CDR1 is MGHRA and CDR2 is YSYEKL. The CDR3 comprises 16 residues, both ends counted. This CDR3 reads CASSHIVGVGTDTQYF.

Regarding this clonotype: Compared with germline, one end of the junction differs, possibly owing to a read error. The chain is built from TRBV11-3 and TRBJ2-1; 9 bases line up with TRBD2. The length of the CDR3 is 19 residues. The germline V gene has CDR1 SGHNT and CDR2 YENEEA. The CDR3, as DNA: TGTGTCTGCAGCTTAGATCTCTATGCGGGAGGGCTGGTCTACAATGAGCAGCTCTTC. It yields the protein CVCSLDLYAGGLVYNEQLF.

As to this clonotype: A read error is likely, as this CDR3 ends without the conserved phenylalanine or tryptophan. The rearrangement links TRBV29-1 to TRBJ2-1; D possibly corresponds to TRBD1 (5 bases). The assigned J gene may be wrong: the sequence end matches TRBJ2-7 better. The V gene's germline CDR1 is SQVTM and CDR2 ANQGSEA. The CDR3 extends over 16 amino acids. In DNA, the CDR3 is TGCAGCATTGAATGGAACAGGATTAGATCTTACAATGAGCAGTACCTC. It codes for CSIEWNRIRSYNEQYL.

This clonotype was recorded many times. V is TRBV10-3 and J is TRBJ1-5; D remains ambiguous. The CDR3 consists of 14 residues. Trimming took 3 bases from V and 3 from J, leaving 9 bases between them. Per the germline V gene, CDR1 is ENHRY and CDR2 is SYGVKD. CDR3 sequence reads: CAISERVNNQPQHF. In DNA, the CDR3 is TGTGCCATCAGTGAAAGGGTGAACAATCAGCCCCAGCATTTT.

Notes on this clonotype: The junction departs from the called germline gene at one end, perhaps through a read error. The V and J genes are TRBV4-2 and TRBJ1-5; D call uncertain. Germline V CDR1 and CDR2: LGHNA, YNFKEQ. CDR3 length: 13 amino acids. The CDR3 nucleotides are TGTGCCAGTAGCCAAGGATGGGCTCAGCCCCAGCATTTT. Its translation is CASSQGWAQPQHF.

This clonotype has ten or more counts. V is TRBV29-1 and J is TRBJ2-2, with D possibly TRBD1 on 5 matching bases. This CDR3 has 12 amino acids. V was pared by 6 bases and J by 6 bases, with 11 bases between. CDR1 is SQVTM and CDR2 is ANQGSEA in the germline V gene. The CDR3 region has the DNA TGCAGCGTCCGAGCAGGGCCCGGGGAGCTGTTTTTT. Translation gives CSVRAGPGELFF.

This clonotype was counted many times. The chain combines TRBV4-2 with TRBJ2-3, with 7 bases lining up with TRBD2. The length of the CDR3 is 14 residues. The ends lost 1 base at V and 4 bases at J; junction bases unmatched: 2. Germline CDR1 and CDR2: LGHNA and YNFKEQ. The CDR3 DNA follows: TGTGCCAGCAGCCAAGGGGGGGGGGCAGATACGCAGTATTTT. Translating it yields CASSQGGGADTQYF.

As to this clonotype: A read error may produce the germline difference seen at one junction end. The V gene is TRBV11-3, the J gene TRBJ2-3; D call uncertain. CDR3 length equals 13 residues. The V gene's germline CDR1 is SGHNT and CDR2 YENEEA. The CDR3 nucleotides are TGTGCCAGTAGCTGGGGTAAGGCAGATACACAGTATTTT. Translation: CASSWGKADTQYF.

On this clonotype: At one boundary the junction diverges from the germline segment, which might be a read error. The rearrangement joins TRBV29-1 to TRBJ2-7; 10 bases agree with TRBD1. This CDR3 has 14 residues. CDR1 and CDR2 (germline): SQVTM, ANQGSEA. The CDR3 coding sequence is TGCAGTGTTATGACAGGGGGCAGCCCCTACGTGCAGTACTTC. Translated: CSVMTGGSPYVQYF.